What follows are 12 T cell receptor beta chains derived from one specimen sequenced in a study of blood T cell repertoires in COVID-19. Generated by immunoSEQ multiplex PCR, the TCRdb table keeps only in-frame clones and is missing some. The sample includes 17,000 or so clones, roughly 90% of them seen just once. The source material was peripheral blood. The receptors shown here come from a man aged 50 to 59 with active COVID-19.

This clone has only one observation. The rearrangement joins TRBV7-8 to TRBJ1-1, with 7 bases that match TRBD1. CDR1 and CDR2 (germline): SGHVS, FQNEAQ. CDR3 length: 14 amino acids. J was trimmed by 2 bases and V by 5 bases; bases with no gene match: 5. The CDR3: CASSPGQRNTEAFF. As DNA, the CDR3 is TGTGCCAGCAGCCCGGGACAGAGAAACACTGAAGCTTTCTTT.

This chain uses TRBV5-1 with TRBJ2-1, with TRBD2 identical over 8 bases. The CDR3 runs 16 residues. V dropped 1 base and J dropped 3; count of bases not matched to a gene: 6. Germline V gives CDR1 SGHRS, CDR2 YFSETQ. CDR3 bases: TGCGCCAGCAGCTTGCTAGCGGGCCGGAACTACAATGAGCAGTTCTTC. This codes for CASSLLAGRNYNEQFF.

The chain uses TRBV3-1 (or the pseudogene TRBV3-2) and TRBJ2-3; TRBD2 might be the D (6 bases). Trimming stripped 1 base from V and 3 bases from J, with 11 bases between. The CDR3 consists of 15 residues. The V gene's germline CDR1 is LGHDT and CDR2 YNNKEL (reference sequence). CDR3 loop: CASSQASARTDTQYF. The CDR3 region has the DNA TGTGCCAGCAGCCAAGCTAGCGCGAGGACAGATACGCAGTATTTT.

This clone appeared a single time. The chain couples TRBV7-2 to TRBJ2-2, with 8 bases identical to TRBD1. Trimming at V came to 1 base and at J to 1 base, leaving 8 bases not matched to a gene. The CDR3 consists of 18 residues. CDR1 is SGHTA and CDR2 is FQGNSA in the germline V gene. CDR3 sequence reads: CASSLVPAGGLNTGELFF. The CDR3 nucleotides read TGTGCCAGCAGCTTAGTCCCGGCAGGGGGCTTGAACACCGGGGAGCTGTTTTTT.

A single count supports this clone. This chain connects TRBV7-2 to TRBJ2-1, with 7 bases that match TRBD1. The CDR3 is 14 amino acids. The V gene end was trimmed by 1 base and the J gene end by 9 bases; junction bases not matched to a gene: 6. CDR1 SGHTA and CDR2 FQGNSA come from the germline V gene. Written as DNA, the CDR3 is TGTGCCAGCAGCTTAGGGGGACAGACGGCTGAGCAGTTCTTC. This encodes CASSLGGQTAEQFF.

The CDR3 protein is CASGLEGDRQPQHF. CDR3 sequence (DNA): TGTGCTAGTGGTTTGGAGGGAGACCGGCAGCCCCAGCATTTT. The rearrangement joins TRBV12-5 to TRBJ1-5; D is unclear. V lost 1 base to trimming and J lost 7 bases, with 11 bases between them. Per germline, CDR1 LGHNT and CDR2 FRNRAP. CDR3 length: 14 residues.

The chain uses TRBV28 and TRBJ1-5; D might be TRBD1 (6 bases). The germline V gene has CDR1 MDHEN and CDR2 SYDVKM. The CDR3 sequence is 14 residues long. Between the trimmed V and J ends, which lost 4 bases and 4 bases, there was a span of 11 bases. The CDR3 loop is CASSSTGNNQPQHF. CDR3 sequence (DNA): TGTGCCAGCAGTTCCACAGGGAATAATCAGCCCCAGCATTTT. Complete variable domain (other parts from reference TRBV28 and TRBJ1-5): DVKVTQSSRYLVKRTGEKVFLECVQDMDHENMFWYRQDPGLGLRLIYFSYDVKMKEKGDIPEGYSVSREKKERFSLILESASTNQTSMYLCASSSTGNNQPQHFGDGTRLSIL.

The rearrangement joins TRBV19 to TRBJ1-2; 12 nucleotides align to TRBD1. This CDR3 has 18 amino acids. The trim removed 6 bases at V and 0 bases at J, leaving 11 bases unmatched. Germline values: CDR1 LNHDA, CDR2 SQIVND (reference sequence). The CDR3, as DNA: TGTGCCAGTAGCCCAGGGACAGGGGGCGGAGAGCCTAACTATGGCTACACCTTC. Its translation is CASSPGTGGGEPNYGYTF.

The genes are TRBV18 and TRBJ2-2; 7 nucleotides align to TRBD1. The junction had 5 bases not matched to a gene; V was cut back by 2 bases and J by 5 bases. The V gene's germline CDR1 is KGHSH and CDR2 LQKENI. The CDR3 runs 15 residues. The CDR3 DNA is TGTGCCAGCTCACCATCACAGGGGTTTACCGGGGAGCTGTTTTTT. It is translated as CASSPSQGFTGELFF.

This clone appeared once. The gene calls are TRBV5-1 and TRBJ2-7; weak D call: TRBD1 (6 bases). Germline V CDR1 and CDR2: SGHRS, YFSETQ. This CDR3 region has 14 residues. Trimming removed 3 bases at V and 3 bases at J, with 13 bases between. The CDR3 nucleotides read TGCGCCAGCAGCTGGCACCGGGACAACTACGAGCAGTACTTC. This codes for CASSWHRDNYEQYF.

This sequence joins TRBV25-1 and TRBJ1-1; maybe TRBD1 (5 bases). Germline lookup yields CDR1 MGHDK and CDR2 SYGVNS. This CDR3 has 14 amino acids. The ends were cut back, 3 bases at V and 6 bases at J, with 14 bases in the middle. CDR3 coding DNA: TGTGCCAGCAGTGACCCGGGCGGGACTGCTGAAGCTTTCTTT. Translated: CASSDPGGTAEAFF.

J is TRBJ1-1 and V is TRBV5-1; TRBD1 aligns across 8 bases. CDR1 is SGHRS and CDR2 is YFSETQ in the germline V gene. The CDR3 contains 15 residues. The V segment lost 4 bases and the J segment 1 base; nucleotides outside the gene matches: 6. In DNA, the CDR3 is TGCGCCAGCAGCGTGGGACAGGTGAAGAACACTGAAGCTTTCTTT. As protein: CASSVGQVKNTEAFF.